Below are 18 T cell receptor beta chains sequenced from a single sample in a study of CD8+ T cells in alopecia areata. Reverse transcribed after extraction, RNA yielded cDNA as the sequencing template. This table comes from immunoSEQ multiplex PCR, and its TCRdb copy is limited to in-frame clones, with some not included. The table shows about 150,000 clones, with approximately 87% occurring only once. The sequencing here drew on CD8+ T cells sorted from blood, taken at week 0. The receptors come from a human donor with alopecia areata.

The chain has TRBV7-9 and TRBJ2-2; unclear D gene. The CDR3 consists of 13 residues. V was cut by 5 bases and J by 7 bases, with 11 bases left in between. Germline V gene lookup returns CDR1 SEHNR and CDR2 FQNEAQ (reference sequence). The CDR3 bases are TGTGCCAGCAGCCCCCCCGCGGTCGGGGAGCTGTTTTTT. Translating it yields CASSPPAVGELFF.

The J gene is TRBJ2-7, the V gene TRBV15; a weak D match, TRBD2 (5 bases). CDR3 length: 14 amino acids. Germline V gene lookup returns CDR1 LNHNV and CDR2 YYDKDF (reference sequence). V dropped 5 bases and J dropped 2 bases, with 13 bases sitting between them. CDR3 region: CATSPSRGAYEQYF. The CDR3 nucleotides are TGTGCCACCAGCCCCTCTCGGGGAGCCTACGAGCAGTACTTC.

This chain links TRBV9 with TRBJ2-3; tentative D call: TRBD2 (6 bases). CDR1 is SGDLS, CDR2 YYNGEE, per germline. Deletions cut 3 bases from V and 4 bases from J, with 24 bases between. The CDR3 runs to 18 residues. The CDR3 DNA is TGTGCCAGCAGCGGTGTCCATATCGGGAGAGGTTCAGCAGATACGCAGTATTTT. It is translated as CASSGVHIGRGSADTQYF.

The chain couples TRBV19 to TRBJ2-1; D may be TRBD2 (6 bases). V lost 3 bases, J lost 10 bases, and 7 bases lay in between. CDR3 length equals 11 residues. CDR1 and CDR2 from the germline V gene are LNHDA and SQIVND (reference sequence). This CDR3 is CASSIAGEQFF. The CDR3 DNA is TGTGCCAGTAGTATCGCGGGGGAGCAGTTCTTC. Full variable domain (outside the CDR3, taken from reference TRBV19 and TRBJ2-1): DGGITQSPKYLFRKEGQNVTLSCEQNLNHDAMYWYRQDPGQGLRLIYYSQIVNDFQKGDIAEGYSVSREKKESFPLTVTSAQKNPTAFYLCASSIAGEQFFGPGTRLTVL.

This chain connects TRBV13 to TRBJ2-7; a possible D gene is TRBD1 (5 bases). Germline-derived CDR1 and CDR2 are PRHDT and FYEKMQ (reference sequence). Trimming pared 1 base from V and 6 bases from J, leaving 13 bases between. The CDR3 is 14 amino acids. This CDR3 reads CASSLEMGRREQYF. The CDR3 DNA sequence: TGTGCCAGCAGCTTAGAGATGGGGCGTCGCGAGCAGTACTTC.

The V call is TRBV2, the J call TRBJ2-7; the D gene could be TRBD1 or TRBD2 (5 bases each). Germline CDR1 and CDR2: SNHLY and FYNNEI. The CDR3 has 15 amino acids. V was pared by 5 bases and J by 3 bases, with 17 bases between. CDR3 amino acids: CASSQGTAQLYEQYF. In DNA, the CDR3 is TGTGCCAGCAGTCAAGGGACGGCACAGCTCTACGAGCAGTACTTC.

As regards this clone: The sample contains more than one DNA sequence encoding this CDR3. The chain joins TRBV6-5 to TRBJ2-3; D is uncertain. Germline lookup yields CDR1 MNHEY and CDR2 SVGAGI. CDR3 length equals 11 residues. V dropped 6 bases and J dropped 6 bases, with 7 bases sitting between them. CDR3 sequence (DNA): TGTGCCAGCAGCCTGGGGGATACGCAGTATTTT. Translated, it gives CASSLGDTQYF.

The chain employs TRBV6-5 and TRBJ2-3; possibly TRBD1 for D (6 bases). CDR1 and CDR2 from the germline V gene are MNHEY and SVGAGI. V was clipped by 6 bases and J by 1 base, with 8 bases between them. This CDR3 is 13 amino acids long. CDR3 bases: TGTGCCAGCAGCCGGACAGGCACAGATACGCAGTATTTT. Translating gives CASSRTGTDTQYF.

The chain has TRBV15 and TRBJ2-5, with D perhaps given as TRBD1 or TRBD2 (6 bases each). V lost 5 bases, J lost 0 bases, and 19 bases lay in between. CDR3 size: 17 residues. CDR1 and CDR2 from the germline V gene are LNHNV and YYDKDF (reference sequence). CDR3 sequence (DNA): TGTGCCACCAGCTCCCGGGGGCTAGCGCTTCACCAAGAGACCCAGTACTTC. Amino acid sequence: CATSSRGLALHQETQYF.

The genes are TRBV7-2 and TRBJ2-1; TRBD2 matches 10 bases. The CDR3 consists of 15 residues. CDR1 is SGHTA and CDR2 is FQGNSA in the germline V gene. V dropped 4 bases and J dropped 8; count of bases not matched to a gene: 8. In DNA form, the CDR3 reads TGTGCCAGCAGCTCCTCACTAGCGGGGAGGGATGAGCAGTTCTTC. As protein: CASSSSLAGRDEQFF.

The J gene is TRBJ2-3, the V gene TRBV5-1, with 8 bases fitting TRBD2. Germline loops: CDR1 SGHRS, CDR2 YFSETQ. The CDR3 totals 15 residues. The ends lost 2 bases at V and 4 bases at J; junction bases unmatched: 6. The CDR3 sequence: CASSFGTSGSDTQYF. Here the CDR3 DNA reads TGCGCCAGCAGCTTTGGTACTAGCGGCTCAGATACGCAGTATTTT.

The chain is built from TRBV2 and TRBJ2-6; maybe TRBD1 (5 bases). The V gene's germline CDR1 is SNHLY and CDR2 FYNNEI. The V gene lost 5 bases and the J gene lost 1 base, with 6 bases spanning the gap. There are 14 residues in the CDR3. The CDR3 reads CASSPGSGANVLTF. The CDR3 nucleotides are TGTGCCAGCAGTCCAGGGTCTGGGGCCAACGTCCTGACTTTC.

The chain joins TRBV9 to TRBJ2-7; tentative D call: TRBD2 (6 bases). The CDR3 contains 15 residues. CDR1 and CDR2 (germline): SGDLS, YYNGEE. V lost 0 bases to trimming and J lost 0 bases, with 10 bases between them. CDR3 nucleotides: TGTGCCAGCAGCGTAGGCGGGGAACGCTCCTACGAGCAGTACTTC. Residues: CASSVGGERSYEQYF.

The V call is TRBV2, the J call TRBJ2-1; D might be TRBD1 (5 bases). Germline assignment: CDR1 SNHLY and CDR2 FYNNEI. This CDR3 spans 14 amino acids. Trimming cost V 4 bases and J 3 bases, with 10 bases left between them. The CDR3 is CASSAGNYYNEQFF. The CDR3 DNA sequence: TGTGCCAGCAGTGCAGGGAACTACTACAATGAGCAGTTCTTC.

Worth noting for this clone: The junction departs from the called germline gene at one end, perhaps through a read error. V usage is TRBV4-1 and J usage is TRBJ1-2; D gene unclear. The CDR3 extends over 14 amino acids. CDR1 MGHRA and CDR2 YSYEKL come from the germline V gene. The CDR3 nucleotides are TGTGCCAGCAGCCCCGACTCCTCTAACTATGGCTACACCTTC. As protein: CASSPDSSNYGYTF.

This chain connects TRBV27 to TRBJ1-2, with TRBD1 matching 8 bases. The CDR3 is 14 residues long. The V gene's germline CDR1 is MNHEY and CDR2 SMNVEV (reference sequence). J lost 5 bases, V lost 4 bases, and 6 bases had no gene match. The CDR3 spells CASSSRTGSYGYTF. Written as DNA, the CDR3 is TGTGCCAGCAGTTCCCGGACAGGGTCGTATGGCTACACCTTC.

V is TRBV2 and J is TRBJ2-7, with 8 bases matching TRBD1. Germline V lookup: CDR1 SNHLY, CDR2 FYNNEI. This CDR3 is 16 amino acids long. After removal of 2 bases from V and 3 bases from J, the junction contained 9 bases not matched to a gene. This CDR3 is CASSEQQGVMIYEQYF. The CDR3 nucleotides are TGTGCCAGCAGTGAACAACAGGGGGTAATGATCTACGAGCAGTACTTC. Variable domain in full (rest from reference TRBV2 and TRBJ2-7): EPEVTQTPSHQVTQMGQEVILRCVPISNHLYFYWYRQILGQKVEFLVSFYNNEISEKSEIFDDQFSVERPDGSNFTLKIRSTKLEDSAMYFCASSEQQGVMIYEQYFGPGTRLTVT.

The V call is TRBV11-1, the J call TRBJ2-1, with D tentatively TRBD1 (6 bases). CDR1 and CDR2 (germline): SGHAT, FQDESV (reference sequence). The CDR3 runs to 16 residues. Trimming cost V 5 bases and J 3 bases, with 17 bases left between them. The CDR3 DNA is TGTGCCAGCAGCCCCGCCGGGACATTGCTCTACAATGAGCAGTTCTTC. Encoded protein: CASSPAGTLLYNEQFF.